The 15 T cell receptor beta chains below were found in one sample sequenced in a study of metastatic and nonmetastatic thyroid tumors. TCRdb reanalyzed the PCR reads with MiXCR. Of about 52,000 clones in the sample, under 20% were seen once. Thyroid surgery had not been preceded by any treatment in any patient. The material sequenced was blood. These receptors were obtained from a female donor with papillary thyroid cancer or a benign thyroid nodule (not recorded which). Some clones in this sample may be carry-over from other donors' samples.

This clone appeared many times. The chain uses TRBV6-1 and TRBJ2-5; 9 nucleotides align to TRBD2. Looked up from germline, CDR1 is MNHNS and CDR2 is SASEGT. After removal of 5 bases from V and 5 bases from J, the junction contained 6 bases not matched to a gene. The CDR3 is 14 amino acids. The CDR3 loop is CASSNAGGRETQYF. Written as DNA, the CDR3 is TGTGCCAGCAGTAACGCGGGGGGGAGGGAGACCCAGTACTTC.

This clone appeared many times. The rearrangement joins TRBV11-1 to TRBJ2-7; TRBD1 aligns across 8 bases. Trimming at V came to 5 bases and at J to 4 bases, leaving 16 bases not matched to a gene. Germline V lookup: CDR1 SGHAT, CDR2 FQDESV (reference sequence). This CDR3 has 17 residues. The CDR3 bases are TGTGCCAGCAGCCCGGCCACGGGACAGGTTGGGTCATACGAGCAGTACTTC. The encoded protein is CASSPATGQVGSYEQYF.

The chain combines TRBV5-5 with TRBJ1-1, with D possibly matching TRBD1 (5 bases). CDR3 length equals 15 residues. The germline gives CDR1 SGHKS, CDR2 YYEKEE (reference sequence). The DNA of the CDR3 is TGTTTCAGCAATCCCCATGGGGCAGGCGAAACGGAAGCTTTCTTT. It encodes CFSNPHGAGETEAFF. Variable domain in full (rest from reference TRBV5-5 and TRBJ1-1): DAGVTQSPTHLIKTRGQQVTLRCSPISGHKSVSWYQQVLGQGPQFIFQYYEKEERGRGNFPDRFSARQFPNYSSELNVNALLLGDSALYLCFSNPHGAGETEAFFGQGTRLTVV.

The genes are TRBV7-2 and TRBJ1-5; 8 nucleotides match TRBD1. In germline, CDR1 is SGHTA, CDR2 FQGNSA. Trimming took 0 bases from V and 6 from J; bases not matched to a gene: 7. This CDR3 is built from 16 residues. This chain's CDR3 is CASSLASGGAVQPQHF. The CDR3 DNA reads as TGTGCCAGCAGCTTAGCTTCAGGGGGCGCCGTTCAGCCCCAGCATTTT.

This clone was recorded at least ten times. The J gene is TRBJ2-5, the V gene TRBV28; 8 nucleotides agree with TRBD2. The V gene's germline CDR1 is MDHEN and CDR2 SYDVKM. CDR3 size: 14 residues. The junction had 5 bases not matched to a gene; V was cut back by 7 bases and J by 1 base. DNA of the CDR3: TGTGCCAGCACAGCGGGAGTGTCCCAAGAGACCCAGTACTTC. It codes for CASTAGVSQETQYF.

At least ten counts were recorded for this clone. The chain employs TRBV30 and TRBJ2-7; D may be TRBD1 (6 bases). CDR1 and CDR2 from the germline V gene are GTSNPN and SVGIG (reference sequence). The length of the CDR3 is 12 residues. Trimming cost V 2 bases and J 3 bases, with 8 bases left between them. CDR3 bases: TGTGCCTGGAGTCAAGGGGGCTACGAGCAGTACTTC. Translating it yields CAWSQGGYEQYF.

The sample holds many counts of this clone. The rearrangement uses TRBV27 and TRBJ2-6; no reliable D call. The CDR3 is 13 amino acids. V lost 7 bases, J lost 0 bases, and 4 bases lay in between. Germline V gives CDR1 MNHEY, CDR2 SMNVEV (reference sequence). The DNA for the CDR3 is TGTGCCAGCATGCCCTCTGGGGCCAACGTCCTGACTTTC. This codes for CASMPSGANVLTF.

This clone was recorded at least ten times. The chain has TRBV18 and TRBJ1-1; D is undetermined. This CDR3 is built from 14 residues. Germline values: CDR1 KGHSH, CDR2 LQKENI. Trimming left V 6 bases short and J 4 bases short, with 15 bases between. This CDR3 reads CASSQMEAGTEAFF. The CDR3 region has the DNA TGTGCCAGCTCCCAGATGGAGGCGGGCACTGAAGCTTTCTTT.

The V call is TRBV12-3 or TRBV12-4, the J call TRBJ2-2; the match to TRBD1 covers 7 bases. CDR3 length equals 13 residues. J gave up 4 bases and V 5 bases, and 1 base lay outside the gene matches. The CDR3 DNA is TGTGCCAGCAGTACAGGGGCCACCGGGGAGCTGTTTTTT. This codes for CASSTGATGELFF.

This clone has just a few counts. A read error may be the cause here, since a much bigger clone is one base away. The genes are TRBV20-1 and TRBJ2-7; TRBD2 is a possible D gene (6 bases). Germline V gene sequence: CDR1 DFQATT, CDR2 SNEGSKA (reference sequence). V lost 3 bases to trimming and J lost 3 bases, with 15 bases between them. The CDR3 loop spans 14 amino acids. The CDR3 sequence is CSAREPAGNYEQYF. The CDR3 DNA reads TGCAGTGCTAGGGAGCCCGCGGGGAACTACGAGCAGTACTTC.

About this clone: This could be a read error, since a much larger clone is one nucleotide away. The sample has other DNA sequences that encode this CDR3 too. The DNA for the CDR3 is TGTGCCAGCAGTTACTGGCCCTCGGGAGACCAAGAGACTCAGTACTTC. This encodes CASSYWPSGDQETQYF. The genes are TRBV6-5 and TRBJ2-5; weak D call: TRBD2 (6 bases). This CDR3 has 16 residues. Germline V gene sequence: CDR1 MNHEY, CDR2 SVGAGI.

The rearrangement links TRBV12-3 or TRBV12-4 to TRBJ2-1; 7 bases map to TRBD2. The CDR3 spans 16 residues. Unmatched junction bases numbered 13, after V lost 6 bases and J lost 5 bases. Here the CDR3 reads CASSPTSASCDNEQFF. In DNA, the CDR3 is TGTGCCAGCAGCCCAACTAGCGCGAGCTGTGACAATGAGCAGTTCTTC.

This clone was seen repeatedly, ten times or more. V usage is TRBV20-1 and J usage is TRBJ1-1; D is perhaps TRBD1 (6 bases). The germline V and J ends were trimmed by 1 base and 4 bases, with 16 bases remaining between them. Per the germline V gene, CDR1 is DFQATT and CDR2 is SNEGSKA (reference sequence). The length of the CDR3 is 15 residues. The CDR3 sequence is CSARVAGEMSTEAFF. In nucleotides, the CDR3 is TGCAGTGCTAGAGTCGCAGGGGAGATGAGCACTGAAGCTTTCTTT.

At least ten counts were recorded for this clone. The CDR3 spells CASSMYPSRNNEQFF. The CDR3 DNA reads TGTGCCAGTAGTATGTACCCTAGCAGAAACAATGAGCAGTTCTTC. The chain couples TRBV19 to TRBJ2-1, with D tentatively TRBD2 (5 bases). V lost 3 bases to trimming and J lost 5 bases, with 14 bases between them. The CDR3 is 15 residues long. CDR1 is LNHDA, CDR2 SQIVND, per germline (reference sequence).

A note on this clone: This clone may be a read error of a much larger clone one base away. The gene calls are TRBV5-4 and TRBJ2-1; D is unresolved. The CDR3 spans 14 residues. Trimming removed 0 bases at V and 0 bases at J, with 4 bases between. The germline CDR1 and CDR2 sequences are SGHNT and YYREEE (reference sequence). DNA for the CDR3: TGTGCCAGCAGCTTGGAGATCTCCTACAATGAGCAGTTCTTC. Translating gives CASSLEISYNEQFF.